This T cell receptor (beta chain) was captured by sequencing in a study of blood T cell repertoires in COVID-19. Study-wide background: Both acute and convalescent COVID-19 samples were obtained from the United States, Italy and Spain. The cDNA or gDNA used as material had been derived from T cells, B-cell-depleted T cells, or PBMCs.

Method: immunoSEQ multiplex PCR; TCRdb's copy keeps in-frame clones and lacks some. The data contain over 150,000 clones, approximately 85% of them singletons. Deletions cut 3 bases from V and 7 bases from J, with 18 bases between. This CDR3 is built from 14 residues. From germline, CDR1 is DFQATT and CDR2 SNEGSKA (reference sequence). V is TRBV20-1 and J is TRBJ2-5; maybe TRBD2 (6 bases). This TCR was sampled from a middle-aged man who had recovered from COVID-19. Sequencing was carried out using PBMCs or T cells enriched from blood (not recorded which). The CDR3 spells CSASKEAGRGTQYF. For the CDR3, the DNA is TGCAGTGCTAGTAAGGAAGCGGGCCGGGGGACCCAGTACTTC.